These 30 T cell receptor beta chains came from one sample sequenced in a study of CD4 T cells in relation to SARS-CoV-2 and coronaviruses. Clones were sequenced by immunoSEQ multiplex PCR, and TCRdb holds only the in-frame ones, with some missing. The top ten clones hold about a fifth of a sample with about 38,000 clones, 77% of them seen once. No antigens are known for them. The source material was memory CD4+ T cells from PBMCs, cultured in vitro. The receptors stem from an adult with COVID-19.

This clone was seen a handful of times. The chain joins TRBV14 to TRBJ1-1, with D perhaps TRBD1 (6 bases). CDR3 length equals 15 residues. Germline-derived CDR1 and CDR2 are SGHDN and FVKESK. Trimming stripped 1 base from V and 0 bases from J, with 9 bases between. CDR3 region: CASSQGQVLNTEAFF. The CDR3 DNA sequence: TGTGCCAGCAGCCAAGGACAGGTGTTGAACACTGAAGCTTTCTTT.

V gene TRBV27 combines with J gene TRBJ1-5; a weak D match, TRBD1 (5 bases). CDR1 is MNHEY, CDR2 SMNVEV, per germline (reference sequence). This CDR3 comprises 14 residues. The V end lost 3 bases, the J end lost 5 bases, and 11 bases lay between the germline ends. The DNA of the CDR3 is TGTGCCAGCAGTTTGAGGGGCGAGGATCAGCCCCAGCATTTT. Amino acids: CASSLRGEDQPQHF.

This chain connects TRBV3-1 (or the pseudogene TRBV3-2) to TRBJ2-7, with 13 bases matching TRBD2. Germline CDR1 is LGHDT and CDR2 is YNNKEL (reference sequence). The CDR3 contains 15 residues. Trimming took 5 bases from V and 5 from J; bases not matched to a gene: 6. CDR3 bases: TGTGCCAGCAGCGGCGGGACTAGCGGGACCGACGAGCAGTACTTC. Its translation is CASSGGTSGTDEQYF.

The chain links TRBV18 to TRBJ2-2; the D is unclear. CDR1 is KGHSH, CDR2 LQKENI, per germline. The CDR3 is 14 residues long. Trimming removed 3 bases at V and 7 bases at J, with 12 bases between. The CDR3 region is CASSPSTVDGELFF. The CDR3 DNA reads TGTGCCAGCTCACCCAGCACGGTCGACGGGGAGCTGTTTTTT.

In DNA form, the CDR3 reads TGTGCCAGTAGTGGGGCGGCCCCCCCGGATACGCAGTATTTT. Encoded protein: CASSGAAPPDTQYF. The chain is built from TRBV19 and TRBJ2-3, with a possible D match to TRBD1 (5 bases). This CDR3 is built from 14 residues. V dropped 5 bases and J dropped 6 bases, with 15 bases sitting between them. Germline V CDR1 and CDR2: LNHDA, SQIVND (reference sequence).

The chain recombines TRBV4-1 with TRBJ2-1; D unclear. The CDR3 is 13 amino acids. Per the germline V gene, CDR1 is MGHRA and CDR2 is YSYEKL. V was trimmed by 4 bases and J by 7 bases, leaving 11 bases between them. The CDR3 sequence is CASSPKLQNEQFF. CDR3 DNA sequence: TGCGCCAGCAGCCCAAAACTCCAAAATGAGCAGTTCTTC.

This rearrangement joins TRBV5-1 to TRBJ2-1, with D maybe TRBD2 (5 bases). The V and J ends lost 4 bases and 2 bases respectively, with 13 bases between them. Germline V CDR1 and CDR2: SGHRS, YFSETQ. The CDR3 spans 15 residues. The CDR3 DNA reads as TGCGCCAGCAGCCGTCAAAAGACTACCTACAATGAGCAGTTCTTC. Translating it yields CASSRQKTTYNEQFF.

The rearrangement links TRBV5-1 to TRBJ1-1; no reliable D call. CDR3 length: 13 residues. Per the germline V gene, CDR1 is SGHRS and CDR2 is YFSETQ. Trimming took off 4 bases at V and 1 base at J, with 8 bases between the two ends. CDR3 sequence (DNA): TGCGCCAGCAGCCCCCGGGGGAACACTGAAGCTTTCTTT. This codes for CASSPRGNTEAFF.

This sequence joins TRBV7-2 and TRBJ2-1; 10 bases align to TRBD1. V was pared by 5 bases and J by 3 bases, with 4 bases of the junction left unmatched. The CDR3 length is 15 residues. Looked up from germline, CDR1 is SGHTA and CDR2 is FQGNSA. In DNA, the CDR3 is TGTGCCAGCAGCGCAGGACAGGGGGTCTACAATGAGCAGTTCTTC. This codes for CASSAGQGVYNEQFF.

The chain's CDR3 is CAWSVRATANLNYGYTF. The CDR3 DNA is TGTGCCTGGAGTGTACGAGCGACAGCAAACCTTAACTATGGCTACACCTTC. The chain carries TRBV30 and TRBJ1-2; D might be TRBD1 (5 bases). Trimming removed 0 bases at V and 1 base at J, with 18 bases between. The CDR3 has 17 amino acids. Germline values: CDR1 GTSNPN, CDR2 SVGIG (reference sequence).

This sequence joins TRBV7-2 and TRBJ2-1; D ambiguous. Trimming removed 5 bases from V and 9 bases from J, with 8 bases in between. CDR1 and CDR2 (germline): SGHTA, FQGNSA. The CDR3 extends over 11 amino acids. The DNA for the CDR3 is TGTGCCAGCAGCCACTACCTTGAGCAGTTCTTC. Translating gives CASSHYLEQFF.

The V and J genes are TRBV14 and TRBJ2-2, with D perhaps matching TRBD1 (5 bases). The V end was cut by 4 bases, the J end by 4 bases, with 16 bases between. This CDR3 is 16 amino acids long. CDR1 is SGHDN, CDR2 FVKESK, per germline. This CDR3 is CASSLQAGRGTGELFF. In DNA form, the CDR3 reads TGTGCCAGCAGCCTTCAAGCCGGAAGGGGCACCGGGGAGCTGTTTTTT.

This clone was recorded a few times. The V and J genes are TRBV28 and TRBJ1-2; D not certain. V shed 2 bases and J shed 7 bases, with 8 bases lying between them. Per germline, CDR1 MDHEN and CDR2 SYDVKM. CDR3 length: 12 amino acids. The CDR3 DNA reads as TGTGCCAGCAGTTTAGGATGGGGTGGCTACACCTTC. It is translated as CASSLGWGGYTF.

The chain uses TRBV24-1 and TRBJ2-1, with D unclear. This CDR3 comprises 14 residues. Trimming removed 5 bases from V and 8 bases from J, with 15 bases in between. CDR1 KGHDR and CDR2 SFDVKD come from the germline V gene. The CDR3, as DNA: TGTGCCACCAGTGGATCCCTGCCGGCGGATGAGCAGTTCTTC. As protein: CATSGSLPADEQFF.

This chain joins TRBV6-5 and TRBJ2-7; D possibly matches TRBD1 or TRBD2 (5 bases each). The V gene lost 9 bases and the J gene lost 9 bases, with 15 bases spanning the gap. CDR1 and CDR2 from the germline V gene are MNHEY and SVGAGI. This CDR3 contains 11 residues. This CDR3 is CASRDGLGQYF. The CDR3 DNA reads TGTGCCAGTAGGGACGGGCTCGGGCAGTACTTC.

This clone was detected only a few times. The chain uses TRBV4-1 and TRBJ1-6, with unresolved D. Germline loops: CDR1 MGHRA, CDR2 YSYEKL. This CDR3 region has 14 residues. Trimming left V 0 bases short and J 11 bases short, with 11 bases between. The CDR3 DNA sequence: TGCGCCAGCAGCCAAGAATCGGGTATCCCACCCCTCCACTTT. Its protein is CASSQESGIPPLHF.

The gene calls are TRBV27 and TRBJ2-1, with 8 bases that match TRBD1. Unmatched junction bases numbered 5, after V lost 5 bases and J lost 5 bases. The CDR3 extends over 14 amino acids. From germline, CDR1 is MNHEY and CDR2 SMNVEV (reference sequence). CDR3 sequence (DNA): TGTGCCAGCAGTAGGCAGGGGGCAAACAATGAGCAGTTCTTC. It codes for CASSRQGANNEQFF.

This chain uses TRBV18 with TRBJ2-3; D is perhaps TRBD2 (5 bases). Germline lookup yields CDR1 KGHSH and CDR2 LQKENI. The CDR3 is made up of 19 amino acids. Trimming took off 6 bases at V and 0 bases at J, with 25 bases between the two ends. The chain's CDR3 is CASSYRSSGVLKSTDTQYF. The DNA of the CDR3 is TGTGCCAGCTCCTATCGGTCGAGCGGTGTCCTTAAGAGCACAGATACGCAGTATTTT.

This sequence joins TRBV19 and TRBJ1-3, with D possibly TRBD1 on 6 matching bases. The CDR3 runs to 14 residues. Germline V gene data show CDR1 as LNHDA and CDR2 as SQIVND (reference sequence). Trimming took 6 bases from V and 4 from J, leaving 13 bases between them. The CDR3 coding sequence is TGTGCCAGTAGAAAGCGGGGGGCAGGAAACACCATATATTTT. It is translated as CASRKRGAGNTIYF.

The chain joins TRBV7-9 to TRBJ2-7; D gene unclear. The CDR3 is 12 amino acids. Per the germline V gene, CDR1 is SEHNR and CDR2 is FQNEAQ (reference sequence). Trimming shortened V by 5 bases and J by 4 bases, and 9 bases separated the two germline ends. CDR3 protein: CASSAMQYEQYF. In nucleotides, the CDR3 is TGTGCCAGCAGCGCAATGCAGTACGAGCAGTACTTC.

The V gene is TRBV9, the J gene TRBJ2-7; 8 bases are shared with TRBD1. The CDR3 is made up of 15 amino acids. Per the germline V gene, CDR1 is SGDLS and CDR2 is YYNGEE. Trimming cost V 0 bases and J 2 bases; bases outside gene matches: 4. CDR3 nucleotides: TGTGCCAGCAGCGTAGCTCAGGGGGCCCCCTACGAGCAGTACTTC. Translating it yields CASSVAQGAPYEQYF.

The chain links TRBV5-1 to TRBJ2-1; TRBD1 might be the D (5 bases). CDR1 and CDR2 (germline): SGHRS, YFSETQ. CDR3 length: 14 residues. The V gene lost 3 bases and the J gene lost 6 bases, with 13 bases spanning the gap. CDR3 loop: CASSWGPWGNEQFF. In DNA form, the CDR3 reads TGCGCCAGCAGCTGGGGCCCCTGGGGCAATGAGCAGTTCTTC. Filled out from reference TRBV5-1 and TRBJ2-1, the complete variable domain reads KAGVTQTPRYLIKTRGQQVTLSCSPISGHRSVSWYQQTPGQGLQFLFEYFSETQRNKGNFPGRFSGRQFSNSRSEMNVSTLELGDSALYLCASSWGPWGNEQFFGPGTRLTVL.

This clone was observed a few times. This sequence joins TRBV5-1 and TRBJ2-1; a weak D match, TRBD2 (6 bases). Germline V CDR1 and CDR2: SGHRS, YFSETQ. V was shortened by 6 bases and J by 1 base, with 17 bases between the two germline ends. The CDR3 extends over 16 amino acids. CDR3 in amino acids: CASMARGGGSYNEQFF. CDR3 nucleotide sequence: TGCGCCAGCATGGCGCGGGGCGGCGGGTCCTACAATGAGCAGTTCTTC.

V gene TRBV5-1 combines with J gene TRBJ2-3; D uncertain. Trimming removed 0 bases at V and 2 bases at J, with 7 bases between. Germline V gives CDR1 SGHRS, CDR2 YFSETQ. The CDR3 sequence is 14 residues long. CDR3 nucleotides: TGCGCCAGCAGCTTGGTGGTAGTCACAGATACGCAGTATTTT. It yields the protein CASSLVVVTDTQYF.

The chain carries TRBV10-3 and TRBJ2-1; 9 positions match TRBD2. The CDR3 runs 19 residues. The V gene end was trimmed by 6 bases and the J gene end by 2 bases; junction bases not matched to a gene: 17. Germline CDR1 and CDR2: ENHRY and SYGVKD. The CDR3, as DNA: TGTGCCATCAGCGGTCGTGCTAGCGGGAATCCAACCCCCTACAATGAGCAGTTCTTC. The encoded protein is CAISGRASGNPTPYNEQFF.

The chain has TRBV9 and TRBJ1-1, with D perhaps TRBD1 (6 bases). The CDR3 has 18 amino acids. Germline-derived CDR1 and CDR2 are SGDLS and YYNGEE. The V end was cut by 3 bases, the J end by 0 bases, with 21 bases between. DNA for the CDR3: TGTGCCAGCAGCGCGGCGGGGACACTAAGTTACATGAACACTGAAGCTTTCTTT. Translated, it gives CASSAAGTLSYMNTEAFF. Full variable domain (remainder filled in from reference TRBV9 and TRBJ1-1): DSGVTQTPKHLITATGQRVTLRCSPRSGDLSVYWYQQSLDQGLQFLIQYYNGEERAKGNILERFSAQQFPDLHSELNLSSLELGDSALYFCASSAAGTLSYMNTEAFFGQGTRLTVV.

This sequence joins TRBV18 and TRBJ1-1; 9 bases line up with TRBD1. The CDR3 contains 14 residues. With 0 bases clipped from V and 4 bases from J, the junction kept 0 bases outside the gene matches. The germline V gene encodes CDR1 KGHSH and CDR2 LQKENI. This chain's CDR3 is CASSPPDRGTEAFF. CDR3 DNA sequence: TGTGCCAGCTCACCACCGGACAGGGGCACTGAAGCTTTCTTT.

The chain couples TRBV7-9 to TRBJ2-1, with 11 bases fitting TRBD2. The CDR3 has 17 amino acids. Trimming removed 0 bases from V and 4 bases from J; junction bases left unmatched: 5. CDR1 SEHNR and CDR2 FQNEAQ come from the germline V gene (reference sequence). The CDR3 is CASSLAGGTSGYNEQFF. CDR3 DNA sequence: TGTGCCAGCAGCTTAGCGGGGGGGACTAGCGGATACAATGAGCAGTTCTTC.

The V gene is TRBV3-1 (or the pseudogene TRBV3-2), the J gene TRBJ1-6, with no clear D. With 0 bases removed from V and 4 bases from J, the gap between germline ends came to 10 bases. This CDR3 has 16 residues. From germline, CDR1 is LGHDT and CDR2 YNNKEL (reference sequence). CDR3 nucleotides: TGTGCCAGCAGCCAAGACTATAGGAGGTATAATTCACCCCTCCACTTT. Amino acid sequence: CASSQDYRRYNSPLHF.

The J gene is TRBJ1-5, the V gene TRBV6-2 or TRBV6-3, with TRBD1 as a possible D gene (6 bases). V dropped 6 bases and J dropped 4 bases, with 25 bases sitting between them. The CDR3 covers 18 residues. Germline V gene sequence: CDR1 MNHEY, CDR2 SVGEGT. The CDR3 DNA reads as TGTGCCAGCAGCTCTCGACAGGTTGCCCCTAAATTAAATCAGCCCCAGCATTTT. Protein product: CASSSRQVAPKLNQPQHF.